The clone carrying this T cell receptor (beta chain) has a handful of counts. The same CDR3 can be traced to other DNA sequences in this sample. This sample is part of a study of blood T cell repertoires in COVID-19. Turning to the study itself: The United States, Italy and Spain supplied acute and convalescent COVID-19 samples. PBMCs, B-cell-depleted T cells, or T cells were the source of the cDNA or gDNA that made up the material.

Germline CDR1 reads SGHTA; CDR2 reads FQGTGA. This CDR3 comprises 13 residues. The germline V and J ends were trimmed by 0 bases and 1 base, with 3 bases remaining between them. Methods used by the authors: Scientists estimated how many nucleated cells there were by amplifying reference gene primers. Produced via immunoSEQ multiplex PCR; TCRdb's table is partial and in-frame only. The V and J calls and clone size come from that table; D and trimming were worked out from the DNA. The sample includes about 250,000 clones, 89% seen only once; the top ten take roughly 0.92%. This clonotype was sampled from a woman aged 40 to 55 who had recovered from COVID-19. The sequenced material came from peripheral blood. The chain combines TRBV7-3 with TRBJ1-1; D gene uncertain. The CDR3, as DNA: TGTGCCAGCAGCTTAACCGGGAACACTGAAGCTTTCTTT. As protein: CASSLTGNTEAFF.